Listed here are 15 T cell receptor beta chains from one sample, sequenced in a study of cytomegalovirus exposure and HLA in healthy donors. PCR was performed using 60 Vbeta and 13 Jbeta primers. Here immunoSEQ multiplex PCR was the method, and the copy in TCRdb shows in-frame clones only, minus some. The sample includes approximately 90,000 clones, less than 65% seen only once; the top ten take roughly 6%. What was sequenced was PBMCs. The origin of the receptors is a woman in her 30s in good health and CMV-seronegative.

The genes are TRBV5-5 and TRBJ1-6, with unresolved D. V lost 7 bases and J lost 6, with 17 bases in between. This CDR3 spans 15 amino acids. In germline, CDR1 is SGHKS, CDR2 YYEKEE (reference sequence). CDR3 nucleotides: TGTGCCAGCGACCAAGCAGGTGATGGTAATTCACCCCTCCACTTT. Translated: CASDQAGDGNSPLHF.

The genes are TRBV14 and TRBJ2-5; D ambiguous. CDR1 and CDR2 from the germline V gene are SGHDN and FVKESK. V was trimmed by 4 bases and J by 5 bases, leaving 11 bases between them. CDR3 length: 13 residues. The CDR3 reads CASSPRARETQYF. The CDR3 DNA sequence: TGTGCCAGCAGCCCGAGAGCGAGGGAGACCCAGTACTTC.

The V and J genes are TRBV9 and TRBJ2-1, with 14 positions matching TRBD2. V shed 4 bases and J 7 bases; nucleotides not matched to a gene: 10. CDR1 SGDLS and CDR2 YYNGEE come from the germline V gene. The CDR3 sequence is 17 residues long. The CDR3 spells CASSSRLAGGPRNEQFF. The CDR3 DNA reads TGTGCCAGCAGCTCCCGACTAGCGGGAGGGCCGAGGAATGAGCAGTTCTTC.

The rearrangement uses TRBV21-1 and TRBJ1-3; the D call of TRBD1 is as the table states it, not checked on the DNA. TRBV21-1 is a recognized pseudogene. The length of the CDR3 is 17 residues. DNA of the CDR3: TGTGCCAGCAGCAAAGGGGGGACAGTGGTCTCTGGAAACACCATATATTTT. The encoded protein is CASSKGGTVVSGNTIYF.

This sequence joins TRBV11-2 and TRBJ2-1; D is unresolved. Per germline, CDR1 SGHAT and CDR2 FQNNGV. Between the trimmed V and J ends, which lost 0 bases and 8 bases, there was a span of 14 bases. The CDR3 is 15 residues long. The CDR3 loop reads CASSLDPHPRDEQFF. The CDR3 DNA follows: TGTGCCAGCAGCTTAGATCCACACCCTCGGGATGAGCAGTTCTTC.

In DNA, the CDR3 is TGTGCCAGCAGCTACCCTGGACAGGCCAACACTGAAGCTTTCTTT. It yields the protein CASSYPGQANTEAFF. The chain recombines TRBV4-2 with TRBJ1-1; 7 nucleotides align to TRBD1. The CDR3 has 15 residues. CDR1 and CDR2 from the germline V gene are LGHNA and YNFKEQ. Germline trimming cut 5 bases from V and 2 bases from J; bases unmatched to any gene: 8.

The chain joins TRBV2 to TRBJ2-5; 8 nucleotides line up with TRBD1. CDR1 is SNHLY, CDR2 FYNNEI, per germline. The CDR3 has 15 amino acids. The V segment lost 6 bases and the J segment 2 bases; nucleotides outside the gene matches: 8. This chain's CDR3 is CASSQYGDRQETQYF. CDR3 DNA sequence: TGTGCCAGCAGCCAGTACGGGGACAGGCAAGAGACCCAGTACTTC.

The table lists this clone with a few counts. This sequence joins TRBV2 and TRBJ2-2, with D uncertain. V lost 5 bases to trimming and J lost 9 bases, with 7 bases between them. CDR1 is SNHLY and CDR2 is FYNNEI in the germline V gene. The CDR3 is 11 residues long. The CDR3, as DNA: TGTGCCAGCAGTCCTGACAGGGAGCTGTTTTTT. Encoded protein: CASSPDRELFF.

The sample holds a few counts of this clone. The chain employs TRBV28 and TRBJ1-2; D possibly corresponds to TRBD1 (6 bases). Germline CDR1 is MDHEN and CDR2 is SYDVKM. The V end lost 6 bases, the J end lost 10 bases, and 12 bases lay between the germline ends. The CDR3 consists of 11 residues. Here the CDR3 DNA reads TGTGCCAGCAGCCTACAGGGTACCTACACCTTC. Its translation: CASSLQGTYTF.

This clone is a singleton in its sample. This sequence joins TRBV5-4 and TRBJ2-5; 8 positions agree with TRBD1. CDR3 length: 15 residues. V lost 0 bases to trimming and J lost 2 bases; unmatched junction nucleotides: 3. The V gene's germline CDR1 is SGHNT and CDR2 YYREEE (reference sequence). The CDR3 loop reads CASSLGGTGQETQYF. DNA for the CDR3: TGTGCCAGCAGCTTGGGAGGGACAGGTCAAGAGACCCAGTACTTC.

The chain has TRBV2 and TRBJ1-4, with 7 nucleotides matching TRBD1. From germline, CDR1 is SNHLY and CDR2 FYNNEI. V shed 7 bases and J 4 bases; nucleotides not matched to a gene: 3. The CDR3 totals 13 residues. This chain's CDR3 is CASIGQDNEKLFF. The CDR3 coding sequence is TGTGCCAGCATAGGACAGGATAATGAAAAACTGTTTTTT.

The V and J genes are TRBV5-4 and TRBJ2-7; the match to TRBD1 covers 11 bases. Germline assignment: CDR1 SGHNT and CDR2 YYREEE (reference sequence). The CDR3 sequence is 15 residues long. The ends lost 4 bases at V and 1 base at J; junction bases unmatched: 4. The CDR3 DNA reads TGTGCCAGCAGCCGCGGGACAGGGGGTTCCTACGAGCAGTACTTC. Protein sequence: CASSRGTGGSYEQYF. Complete variable domain (other parts from reference TRBV5-4 and TRBJ2-7): ETGVTQSPTHLIKTRGQQVTLRCSSQSGHNTVSWYQQALGQGPQFIFQYYREEENGRGNFPPRFSGLQFPNYSSELNVNALELDDSALYLCASSRGTGGSYEQYFGPGTRLTVT.

This clone was observed a handful of times. V gene TRBV20-1 combines with J gene TRBJ1-2; D is undetermined. V lost 3 bases and J 4 bases, leaving 6 bases between the germline ends. There are 11 residues in the CDR3. CDR1 and CDR2 from the germline V gene are DFQATT and SNEGSKA (reference sequence). Here the CDR3 DNA reads TGCAGTGCTAGTTGGAGCTATGGCTACACCTTC. Encoded protein: CSASWSYGYTF.

The chain is built from TRBV7-8 and TRBJ1-5; perhaps TRBD1 as D (6 bases). This CDR3 comprises 15 residues. Germline V gives CDR1 SGHVS, CDR2 FQNEAQ. Trimming left V 1 base short and J 7 bases short, with 14 bases between. CDR3 loop: CASSLEQGRRQPQHF. Here the CDR3 DNA reads TGTGCCAGCAGCTTAGAACAGGGACGACGGCAGCCCCAGCATTTT.

The chain links TRBV11-2 to TRBJ2-1; 10 nucleotides align to TRBD1. V dropped 2 bases and J dropped 3; count of bases not matched to a gene: 4. Germline lookup yields CDR1 SGHAT and CDR2 FQNNGV. The CDR3 sequence is 16 residues long. The chain's CDR3 is CASSLRGDRGYNEQFF. The CDR3, as DNA: TGTGCCAGCAGCTTAAGGGGGGACAGGGGCTACAATGAGCAGTTCTTC. Looking up the rest from reference TRBV11-2 and TRBJ2-1 gives the full variable domain: EAGVAQSPRYKIIEKRQSVAFWCNPISGHATLYWYQQILGQGPKLLIQFQNNGVVDDSQLPKDRFSAERLKGVDSTLKIQPAKLEDSAVYLCASSLRGDRGYNEQFFGPGTRLTVL.